This TCR beta chain was documented in a study of regulatory T cells in long-lasting Graves disease. The time point: persistent/refractory GD, antithyroid drugs over 5 years with positive TRAb. RNA extracted from PBMCs served as the sequencing template. It was by American Thyroid Association guidelines that Graves' disease was diagnosed. Investigators prepared the TCR beta libraries by applying iRepertoire HTBI primers and Arm-PCR of CDR3 regions. Each CDR3 protein is one row after TCRdb ran MiXCR on the multiplex PCR reads. The table includes about 430,000 distinct CDR3 sequences, approximately 22% detected once. Germline V gene data show CDR1 as KGHDR and CDR2 as SFDVKD. The CDR3 contains 16 residues. Trimming pared 4 bases from V and 4 bases from J, leaving 15 bases between.

Sequencing used peripheral blood mononuclear cells (PBMCs), obtained when the disease was refractory, from a patient treated with antithyroid drugs. The chain joins TRBV24-1 to TRBJ2-2, with D possibly being TRBD1 (6 bases). The TCR was taken from a female donor with Graves disease. The CDR3 coding sequence is TGTGCCACCAGTGACCTAACGCAGGGGACCACCGGGGAGCTGTTTTTT. Amino acids: CATSDLTQGTTGELFF.